The table lists the clone carrying this T cell receptor beta chain with a few counts. Its specificity is not known. These data belong to a study of cytomegalovirus exposure and HLA in healthy donors. The PCR contained 60 Vbeta and 13 Jbeta primers. Clones were read by immunoSEQ multiplex PCR, and TCRdb kept only the in-frame ones, dropping some. The sample consists of about 130,000 clones, 10% to 13% of them appearing once. The study, taken as a whole, reports: In vitro experiments confirmed that three CMV-associated chains were specific for CMV antigens. Among TCR beta chains of equal frequency, HLA-associated ones were more clonally expanded in a later analysis. With DRB1 most and HLA-C fewest, TCR association rates differed between HLA loci in a later analysis.

CDR3 length equals 15 residues. Germline V gene lookup returns CDR1 LNHDA and CDR2 SQIVND (reference sequence). Germline trimming cut 5 bases from V and 4 bases from J; bases unmatched to any gene: 5. The clonotype originates from a woman under 30 in good health and CMV-seropositive. Input material: PBMCs. The chain couples TRBV19 to TRBJ1-5; 10 bases fit TRBD1. As DNA, the CDR3 is TGTGCCAGTAGTCCCGGGACAGGGGAGAATCAGCCCCAGCATTTT. Amino acids: CASSPGTGENQPQHF.